This passage covers 16 T cell receptor beta chains from one sample sequenced in a study of blood T cells in healthy people across ages (dated by TCRdb to 2015 to 2017). Library method: 5' RACE. Sequencing took place on an Illumina HiSeq 2500. The second PCR ran for roughly 7 to 11 cycles and used a J-beta primer mix along with a sample-barcoded 5' primer. TCRdb passed the public sequencing reads through fastp at Q25 and MiXCR, retaining productive beta sequences. Rows with a matching CDR3 protein are joined into one entry that keeps the most common DNA and genes. In this sample the table shows about 1.5 million distinct CDR3 sequences, 35% to 45% of which occur a single time. The ten largest clones add up to roughly 3.7% of the sample. Sequenced sample: blood. The receptor set was obtained from a woman aged 18-29 years in good health.

There are a few counts of this clonotype. The chain is built from TRBV24-1 and TRBJ2-1, with D possibly TRBD1 on 5 matching bases. V was shortened by 4 bases and J by 9 bases, with 12 bases between the two germline ends. Germline V lookup: CDR1 KGHDR, CDR2 SFDVKD. The CDR3 is 13 amino acids. The CDR3 sequence is CATSEQGYVEQFF. Written as DNA, the CDR3 is TGTGCCACCAGTGAGCAGGGTTACGTTGAGCAGTTCTTC.

The chain is built from TRBV14 and TRBJ2-7; TRBD1 is a possible D gene (6 bases). The germline gives CDR1 SGHDN, CDR2 FVKESK. V lost 5 bases to trimming and J lost 0 bases, with 11 bases between them. The CDR3 totals 14 residues. The DNA for the CDR3 is TGTGCCAGCAGCGTTCGACAGGACTCCTACGAGCAGTACTTC. This sequence encodes CASSVRQDSYEQYF.

The genes are TRBV24-1 and TRBJ2-5; D call uncertain. From germline, CDR1 is KGHDR and CDR2 SFDVKD. V lost 3 bases and J 11 bases, leaving 15 bases between the germline ends. CDR3 length equals 13 residues. This chain's CDR3 is CATSDPSYNEQYF. The DNA for the CDR3 is TGTGCCACCAGTGATCCCTCCTACAATGAGCAGTACTTC.

Only a few counts were recorded for this clonotype. The chain uses TRBV29-1 and TRBJ2-7, with TRBD2 matching 13 bases. This CDR3 is 13 amino acids long. V lost 4 bases to trimming and J lost 6 bases; unmatched junction nucleotides: 3. CDR1 is SQVTM and CDR2 is ANQGSEA in the germline V gene. This CDR3 reads CSVATSGGLEQYF. The CDR3, as DNA: TGCAGCGTTGCGACTAGCGGGGGGCTCGAGCAGTACTTC.

V is TRBV20-1 and J is TRBJ2-7, with 11 bases identical to TRBD1. Germline V lookup: CDR1 DFQATT, CDR2 SNEGSKA (reference sequence). The CDR3 sequence is 14 residues long. V lost 6 bases, J lost 7 bases, and 11 bases stayed unmatched. This CDR3 reads CSAPGTGGYNEQYF. DNA of the CDR3: TGCAGTGCCCCCGGGACAGGGGGTTACAATGAGCAGTACTTC.

The CDR3 protein is CASSETAGMDYNEQFF. DNA for the CDR3: TGTGCCAGCAGCGAGACTGCGGGGATGGACTACAATGAGCAGTTCTTC. The chain combines TRBV9 with TRBJ2-1; possibly TRBD2 for D (6 bases). Trimming removed 3 bases from V and 3 bases from J, with 16 bases in between. This CDR3 contains 16 residues. CDR1 and CDR2 from the germline V gene are SGDLS and YYNGEE.

The rearrangement uses TRBV5-4 and TRBJ1-6; D ambiguous. The CDR3 consists of 12 residues. CDR1 is SGHNT, CDR2 YYREEE, per germline (reference sequence). V gave up 1 base and J gave up 11 bases, with 7 bases separating them. The DNA for the CDR3 is TGTGCCAGCAGCTTGAGGGCCGCACCCCTCCACTTT. Encoded protein: CASSLRAAPLHF. Filled out from reference TRBV5-4 and TRBJ1-6, the complete variable domain reads ETGVTQSPTHLIKTRGQQVTLRCSSQSGHNTVSWYQQALGQGPQFIFQYYREEENGRGNFPPRFSGLQFPNYSSELNVNALELDDSALYLCASSLRAAPLHFGNGTRLTVT.

This clonotype was seen a handful of times. The rearrangement links TRBV29-1 to TRBJ2-1, with a possible D match to TRBD1 (6 bases). The J call may be incorrect, as the DNA end agrees better with TRBJ2-7. The CDR3 spans 17 residues. The germline CDR1 and CDR2 sequences are SQVTM and ANQGSEA. The CDR3 here is CSVEVHQGSSSYNEQYF. CDR3 bases: TGCAGCGTTGAAGTCCACCAGGGGTCTAGCTCCTACAATGAGCAGTACTTC.

This clonotype was seen only a few times. The rearrangement uses TRBV27 and TRBJ2-1; D is undetermined. This CDR3 is built from 13 residues. V was clipped by 5 bases and J by 6 bases, with 11 bases between them. Germline loops: CDR1 MNHEY, CDR2 SMNVEV (reference sequence). CDR3: CASSPRVLNEQFF. The CDR3 DNA follows: TGTGCCAGCAGTCCCCGGGTTCTCAATGAGCAGTTCTTC.

The chain employs TRBV20-1 and TRBJ2-1, with TRBD2 identical over 11 bases. This CDR3 has 15 residues. CDR1 is DFQATT, CDR2 SNEGSKA, per germline (reference sequence). Germline trimming cut 3 bases from V and 2 bases from J; bases unmatched to any gene: 3. In DNA form, the CDR3 reads TGCAGTGCTAGTGAGACTAGCGGGACCTACAATGAGCAGTTCTTC. Translating it yields CSASETSGTYNEQFF.

With regard to this clonotype: Germline and junction disagree at one end, which may indicate a read error. This rearrangement joins TRBV6-2 or TRBV6-3 to TRBJ1-2; D remains unclear. CDR1 and CDR2 from the germline V gene are MNHEY and SVGEGT. CDR3 size: 12 residues. The CDR3 sequence: CASSYTHSGYTF. The CDR3 DNA is TGTGCCAGCAGTTACACCCACAGTGGCTACACCTTT.

Concerning this clonotype itself: A clone one base away is much larger, so this may be a read error. The chain recombines TRBV12-3 or TRBV12-4 with TRBJ2-1; D unclear. The DNA end is a closer match to TRBJ2-7, so the J assignment may be wrong. This CDR3 region has 13 residues. Written as DNA, the CDR3 is TGTGCCAGCAGTTACAGCTCCTACAATGAGCAGTACTTC. Protein product: CASSYSSYNEQYF.

There are a few counts of this clonotype. The rearrangement links TRBV5-6 to TRBJ2-7, with D perhaps given as TRBD1 or TRBD2 (5 bases each). In germline, CDR1 is SGHDT, CDR2 YYEEEE. The CDR3 contains 14 residues. The V and J ends lost 4 bases and 4 bases respectively, with 15 bases between them. The CDR3 bases are TGTGCCAGCAGCGACGGGACCGCCCAATACGAGCAGTACTTC. Amino acid sequence: CASSDGTAQYEQYF.

This clonotype was detected once. The J gene is TRBJ2-7, the V gene TRBV28; 7 bases align to TRBD1. The V gene's germline CDR1 is MDHEN and CDR2 SYDVKM. The ends lost 7 bases at V and 7 bases at J; junction bases unmatched: 19. CDR3 length equals 16 residues. The CDR3 DNA is TGTGCCAGCATCCCAAGCTTGGGACAGACGAGAGGGGAGCAGTACTTC. Its translation: CASIPSLGQTRGEQYF.

This clonotype was detected a few times. The V call is TRBV28, the J call TRBJ2-1; possibly TRBD2 for D (7 bases). Germline assignment: CDR1 MDHEN and CDR2 SYDVKM. The V end was cut by 5 bases, the J end by 2 bases, with 16 bases between. The CDR3 sequence is 16 residues long. The CDR3 region has the DNA TGTGCCAGCAGTCTCGAACAGGGAGGGCCCTACAATGAGCAGTTCTTC. This translates into CASSLEQGGPYNEQFF.

The sample holds a few counts of this clonotype. The V and J genes are TRBV6-6 and TRBJ2-2, with 9 bases fitting TRBD2. CDR1 and CDR2 (germline): MNHNY, SVGAGI (reference sequence). The CDR3 is made up of 15 amino acids. The V and J ends lost 4 bases and 4 bases, in that order; junction bases with no gene match: 4. CDR3 sequence reads: CASSSLAGATGELFF. CDR3 nucleotide sequence: TGTGCCAGCAGTTCGTTAGCGGGAGCCACCGGGGAGCTGTTTTTT.